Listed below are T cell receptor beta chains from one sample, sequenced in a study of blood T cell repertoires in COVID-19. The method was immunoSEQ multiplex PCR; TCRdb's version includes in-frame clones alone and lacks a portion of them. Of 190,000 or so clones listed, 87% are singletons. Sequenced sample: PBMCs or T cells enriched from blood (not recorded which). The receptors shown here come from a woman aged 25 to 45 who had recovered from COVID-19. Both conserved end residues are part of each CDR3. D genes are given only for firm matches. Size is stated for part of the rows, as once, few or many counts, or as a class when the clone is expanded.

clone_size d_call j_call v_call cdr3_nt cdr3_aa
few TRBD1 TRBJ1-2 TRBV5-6 TGTGCCAGCAGCACTCGACAGGGATCCTATGGCTACACCTTC CASSTRQGSYGYTF
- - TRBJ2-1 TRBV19 TGTGCCAGTAGTATGTCCGACACACACCTCTACAATGAGCAGTTCTTC CASSMSDTHLYNEQFF
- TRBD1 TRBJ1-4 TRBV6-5 TGTGCCAGCAGTCTTTCCAGGGGGCGCGATGAAAAACTGTTTTTT CASSLSRGRDEKLFF
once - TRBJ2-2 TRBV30 TGTGCCTGGAGAGTCCGAGAGGCGGCTCCCGGGGAGCTGTTTTTT CAWRVREAAPGELFF
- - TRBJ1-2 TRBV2 TGTGCCAGTGGCGACAACGGGGATGGCTACACCTTC CASGDNGDGYTF
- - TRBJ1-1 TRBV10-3 TGTGCCATCAGTGGTGAGCTCCAGAACACTGAAGCTTTCTTT CAISGELQNTEAFF
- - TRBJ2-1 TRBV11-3 TGTGCCAGCAGCAGGGAGGCCCGCCTTAATGAGCAGTTCTTC CASSREARLNEQFF
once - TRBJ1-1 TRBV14 TGTGCCAGCAGCAGGGACTCAAACACTGAAGCTTTCTTT CASSRDSNTEAFF
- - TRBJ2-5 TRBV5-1 TGCGCCAGCAGCCAGACTCCTGCGAGGGAGACCCAGTACTTC CASSQTPARETQYF
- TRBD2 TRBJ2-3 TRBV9 TGTGCCAGCAGCGTGACTAGCGGGGGACGCACAGATACGCAGTATTTT CASSVTSGGRTDTQYF
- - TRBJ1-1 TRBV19 TGTGCCAGTAGTAACCCGGGACTGGGGAACACTGAAGCTTTCTTT CASSNPGLGNTEAFF
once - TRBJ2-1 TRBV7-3 TGTGCCAGCCGGGACTTCAACAATGAGCAGTTCTTC CASRDFNNEQFF
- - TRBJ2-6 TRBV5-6 TGTGCCAGCAGTCTTTTTGGGCAGTCCCCCACTGAGGCCAACGTCCTGACTTTC CASSLFGQSPTEANVLTF
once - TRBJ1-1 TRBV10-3 TGTGCCATCAGTGAGTCCGGGGGGCTGGGGTTGAACACTGAAGCTTTCTTT CAISESGGLGLNTEAFF
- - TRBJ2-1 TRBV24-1 TGTGCCACCAGTGATTTGTCCGGGGAGCAGTTCTTC CATSDLSGEQFF
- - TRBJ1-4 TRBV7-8 TGTGCCAGCAGCTTAGCTCGCTCGGGTGCAACTAATGAAAAACTGTTTTTT CASSLARSGATNEKLFF
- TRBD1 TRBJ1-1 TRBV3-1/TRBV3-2 TGTGCCAGCAGCCAAGGGACAGGGGATCGATCGGAAGCTTTCTTT CASSQGTGDRSEAFF
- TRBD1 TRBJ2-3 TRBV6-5 TGTGCCAGCAGTATACAGGGGACCGGCACAGATACGCAGTATTTT CASSIQGTGTDTQYF
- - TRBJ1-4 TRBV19 TGTGCCAGTGCAAAAGCTGCAACTAATGAAAAACTGTTTTTT CASAKAATNEKLFF
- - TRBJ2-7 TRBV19 TGTGCCACCAAGCCGGCGGGTATCTCCTACGAGCAGTACTTC CATKPAGISYEQYF
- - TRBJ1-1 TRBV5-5 TGTGCCAGCAGCTTCGCAGGGAGGGGCACTGAAGCTTTCTTT CASSFAGRGTEAFF
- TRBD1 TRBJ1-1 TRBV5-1 TGCGCCAGCAGCGACAGGGTATCCGAATACACTGAAGCTTTCTTT CASSDRVSEYTEAFF
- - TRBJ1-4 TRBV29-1 TGCAGCGTTGAGTTAGGGAGAGGGCCCACTGCAACTAATGAAAAACTGTTTTTT CSVELGRGPTATNEKLFF
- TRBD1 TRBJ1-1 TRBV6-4 TGTGCCAGCAGGGGACAGGGCCCTGAAGCTTTCTTT CASRGQGPEAFF
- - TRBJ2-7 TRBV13 TGTGCCAGCAAAGTGACAGGCAGCTCCTACGAGCAGTACTTC CASKVTGSSYEQYF
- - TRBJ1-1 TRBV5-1 TGCGCCAGCAGCTTGGACAGCGGAAGCTTGAACACTGAAGCTTTCTTT CASSLDSGSLNTEAFF
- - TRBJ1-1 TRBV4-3 TGCGCCAGCAGCCAAGATCTACAGGGTGATTCTACTGAAGCTTTCTTT CASSQDLQGDSTEAFF
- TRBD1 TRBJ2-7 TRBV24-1 TGTGCCACCAGTGATGGGACAGGGGGGGGACTACCAGCCCGCGAGCAGTACTTC CATSDGTGGGLPAREQYF
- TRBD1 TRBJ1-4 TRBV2 TGTGCCAGCAACGACAGGGGGCCAAGGGAAAAACTGTTTTTT CASNDRGPREKLFF
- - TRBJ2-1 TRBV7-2 TGTGCCAGCAGCCCACCTGGGGACTTATACAATGAGCAGTTCTTC CASSPPGDLYNEQFF
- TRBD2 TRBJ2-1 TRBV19 TGTGCCAGTAGTGTCGGACTAGCATTAAGCTCCTACAATGAGCAGTTCTTC CASSVGLALSSYNEQFF